The 25 T cell receptor beta chains presented below share a single source sample, sequenced in a study of early T cells in non-severe SARS-CoV-2 infection. TCRdb ran MiXCR on the 5' RACE reads and lists one entry per CDR3 protein. There are approximately 77,000 distinct CDR3 sequences in the sample; around 12% occur only once, and around 16% lies in the top ten. Sequencing used whole blood, obtained at baseline. All receptors derive from an adult who was a healthcare worker with PCR-confirmed SARS-CoV-2 infection or an uninfected control (not recorded which). The donor label of this sample is uncertain.

The chain joins TRBV5-1 to TRBJ2-4; the D is unclear. CDR3 length: 13 amino acids. V was clipped by 7 bases and J by 3 bases, with 11 bases between them. Germline lookup yields CDR1 SGHRS and CDR2 YFSETQ. The CDR3 DNA reads TGCGCCAGCGTGAGGACGGTCAAAAACATTCAGTACTTC. It specifies CASVRTVKNIQYF. Drawing the rest from reference TRBV5-1 and TRBJ2-4, the complete variable domain is KAGVTQTPRYLIKTRGQQVTLSCSPISGHRSVSWYQQTPGQGLQFLFEYFSETQRNKGNFPGRFSGRQFSNSRSEMNVSTLELGDSALYLCASVRTVKNIQYFGAGTRLSVL.

The V gene is TRBV11-3, the J gene TRBJ1-1; TRBD1 matches 8 bases. CDR1 SGHNT and CDR2 YENEEA come from the germline V gene. V shed 0 bases and J 1 base; nucleotides not matched to a gene: 1. The CDR3 has 15 residues. Here the CDR3 reads CASSLDQGANTEAFF. The DNA for the CDR3 is TGTGCCAGCAGCTTAGATCAGGGGGCGAACACTGAAGCTTTCTTT.

The chain has TRBV6-6 and TRBJ1-4, with 7 positions matching TRBD1. CDR3 size: 14 residues. Germline V lookup: CDR1 MNHNY, CDR2 SVGAGI (reference sequence). The ends lost 5 bases at V and 5 bases at J; junction bases unmatched: 5. The CDR3 DNA follows: TGTGCCAGCAGTCCTTGGGACAGCAATGAAAAACTGTTTTTT. This encodes CASSPWDSNEKLFF.

The chain couples TRBV10-3 to TRBJ1-1; 7 positions match TRBD1. The V gene end was trimmed by 4 bases and the J gene end by 6 bases; junction bases not matched to a gene: 11. This CDR3 spans 15 amino acids. Germline V CDR1 and CDR2: ENHRY, SYGVKD. For the CDR3, the DNA is TGTGCCATCAGTGGGGGACAGACTACTTTCTCTGAAGCTTTCTTT. Its protein is CAISGGQTTFSEAFF.

At least ten counts were recorded for this clonotype. The rearrangement joins TRBV7-2 to TRBJ2-7; the D gene is possibly TRBD2 (6 bases). This CDR3 comprises 14 residues. Trimming removed 5 bases at V and 5 bases at J, with 16 bases between. Germline CDR1 SGHTA, CDR2 FQGNSA. CDR3 residues: CASSPGTAPHEQYF. The CDR3 coding sequence is TGTGCCAGCAGCCCCGGGACTGCCCCTCACGAGCAGTACTTC.

This chain uses TRBV9 with TRBJ2-3; D not resolved. The CDR3 has 16 residues. V lost 4 bases and J lost 6, with 21 bases in between. The germline V gene encodes CDR1 SGDLS and CDR2 YYNGEE. CDR3 in amino acids: CASSPAKSSSADTQYF. The CDR3 bases are TGTGCCAGCAGCCCAGCCAAATCCTCTAGTGCGGATACGCAGTATTTT. Using reference TRBV9 and TRBJ2-3 for the parts outside the CDR3, the full variable domain is DSGVTQTPKHLITATGQRVTLRCSPRSGDLSVYWYQQSLDQGLQFLIQYYNGEERAKGNILERFSAQQFPDLHSELNLSSLELGDSALYFCASSPAKSSSADTQYFGPGTRLTVL.

This clonotype was picked up a small number of times. The chain uses TRBV3-1 and TRBJ2-7, with unresolved D. The V gene's germline CDR1 is LGHDT and CDR2 YNNKEL (reference sequence). The CDR3 contains 17 residues. Between the trimmed V and J ends, which lost 0 bases and 3 bases, there was a span of 18 bases. The CDR3 nucleotides read TGTGCCAGCAGCCAAGATAATCGCCTCCCCGTGATCTACGAGCAGTACTTC. It encodes CASSQDNRLPVIYEQYF.

This clonotype was counted only a few times. V and J are TRBV5-1 and TRBJ2-5; 9 bases are shared with TRBD2. Unmatched junction bases numbered 2, after V lost 4 bases and J lost 1 base. The CDR3 runs 14 residues. Germline V CDR1 and CDR2: SGHRS, YFSETQ. The CDR3 loop is CASSRTSAQETQYF. The CDR3 region has the DNA TGCGCCAGCAGCCGGACTAGCGCCCAAGAGACCCAGTACTTC.

The chain recombines TRBV6-5 with TRBJ1-3, with TRBD1 matching over 10 bases. In germline, CDR1 is MNHEY, CDR2 SVGAGI. The CDR3 is made up of 16 amino acids. The V segment lost 5 bases and the J segment 4 bases; nucleotides outside the gene matches: 8. The CDR3 spells CASSTLGQGQGNTIYF. The CDR3 nucleotides read TGTGCCAGCAGTACCTTGGGACAGGGGCAAGGAAACACCATATATTTT.

The chain's CDR3 is CASSSLLNALSTQYF. In nucleotides, the CDR3 is TGTGCCAGCAGCTCCCTCCTGAACGCTTTATCTACGCAGTATTTT. The V and J genes are TRBV5-6 and TRBJ2-3, with unresolved D. Between the trimmed V and J ends, which lost 3 bases and 8 bases, there was a span of 19 bases. This CDR3 is built from 15 residues. The germline CDR1 and CDR2 sequences are SGHDT and YYEEEE.

The DNA of the CDR3 is TGCGCCAGCAGTGAGTCTCTAAAGAAAGCGCAGTATTTT. As protein: CASSESLKKAQYF. The gene calls are TRBV10-1 and TRBJ2-3; D call uncertain. CDR3 length equals 13 residues. The V and J ends lost 0 bases and 10 bases respectively, with 11 bases between them. Germline loops: CDR1 WNHNN, CDR2 SYGVQD (reference sequence).

This clonotype was counted only a few times. This rearrangement joins TRBV9 to TRBJ2-7; 7 bases are shared with TRBD1. The trim removed 4 bases at V and 2 bases at J, leaving 6 bases unmatched. The CDR3 has 14 residues. CDR1 SGDLS and CDR2 YYNGEE come from the germline V gene. Written as DNA, the CDR3 is TGTGCCAGCAGCCCACGACAGGGACCCTACGAGCAGTACTTC. This codes for CASSPRQGPYEQYF.

This clonotype appeared a few times. The chain couples TRBV29-1 to TRBJ1-4, with D unresolved. This CDR3 has 11 amino acids. The germline V and J ends were trimmed by 6 bases and 8 bases, with 10 bases remaining between them. CDR1 SQVTM and CDR2 ANQGSEA come from the germline V gene. The CDR3 bases are TGCAGCGTAGCGGTAGGGGAAAAACTGTTTTTT. Amino acid sequence: CSVAVGEKLFF.

There are a few counts of this clonotype. CDR3 region: CASSQDLRGQGAFF. For the CDR3, the DNA is TGCGCCAGCAGCCAAGATCTACGGGGGCAGGGGGCTTTCTTT. This rearrangement joins TRBV4-1 to TRBJ1-1; tentatively, D is TRBD1 (6 bases). V lost 0 bases, J lost 11 bases, and 16 bases lay in between. The germline gives CDR1 MGHRA, CDR2 YSYEKL. The CDR3 is made up of 14 amino acids.

In this sample, this clonotype turned up a few times. This chain connects TRBV7-9 to TRBJ1-1, with 7 positions matching TRBD1. The junction had 6 bases not matched to a gene; V was cut back by 6 bases and J by 2 bases. This CDR3 has 14 residues. Per germline, CDR1 SEHNR and CDR2 FQNEAQ (reference sequence). This chain's CDR3 is CASRPGQINTEAFF. Here the CDR3 DNA reads TGTGCCAGCAGACCGGGACAGATAAACACTGAAGCTTTCTTT.

This clonotype was seen only a few times. V and J are TRBV7-2 and TRBJ2-7; unclear D gene. Germline CDR1 and CDR2: SGHTA and FQGNSA. This CDR3 is 14 amino acids long. The V gene lost 3 bases and the J gene lost 4 bases, with 13 bases spanning the gap. The CDR3 spells CASSFIFLGYEQYF. CDR3 sequence (DNA): TGTGCCAGCAGCTTTATTTTCCTAGGTTACGAGCAGTACTTC.

There are a few counts of this clonotype. The chain carries TRBV10-1 and TRBJ2-1; D gene unclear. Germline CDR1 WNHNN, CDR2 SYGVQD (reference sequence). The CDR3 is 19 residues long. Trimming stripped 3 bases from V and 12 bases from J, with 33 bases between. The CDR3, as DNA: TGCGCCAGCAGTGACCAAACAGAAGTAACACCGCAAGGCCTAGTCGGGCAGTTCTTC. Amino acids: CASSDQTEVTPQGLVGQFF.

This clonotype was observed at least ten times. The gene calls are TRBV29-1 and TRBJ2-3, with unresolved D. Trimming left V 2 bases short and J 0 bases short, with 12 bases between. Germline CDR1 is SQVTM and CDR2 is ANQGSEA. The CDR3 has 15 amino acids. DNA for the CDR3: TGCAGCGTTGAAAAGCGACACAAAAGCACAGATACGCAGTATTTT. Protein: CSVEKRHKSTDTQYF.

This clonotype has only a few counts. This sequence joins TRBV18 and TRBJ2-2; TRBD2 matches at 8 bases. The germline V gene has CDR1 KGHSH and CDR2 LQKENI. There are 18 residues in the CDR3. V gave up 3 bases and J gave up 4 bases; unmatched junction bases: 13. The CDR3 bases are TGTGCCAGCTCACCGTCTAGCCCCCTCGCGGGGGGCACCGGGGAGCTGTTTTTT. Translating it yields CASSPSSPLAGGTGELFF.

Many counts were recorded for this clonotype. The rearrangement uses TRBV5-4 and TRBJ2-3; D unclear. The V end was cut by 4 bases, the J end by 5 bases, with 11 bases between. The CDR3 is made up of 13 amino acids. Germline V lookup: CDR1 SGHNT, CDR2 YYREEE (reference sequence). CDR3 protein: CASSRNPLDTQYF. CDR3 coding DNA: TGTGCCAGCAGCCGGAACCCGTTAGATACGCAGTATTTT.

This clonotype has a handful of counts. V gene TRBV2 combines with J gene TRBJ1-2; unclear D gene. The CDR3 contains 14 residues. Trimming shortened V by 3 bases and J by 4 bases, and 12 bases separated the two germline ends. Germline V lookup: CDR1 SNHLY, CDR2 FYNNEI. The CDR3 nucleotides read TGTGCCAGCAGTGATGAAGCAGAAGGCTATGGCTACACCTTC. Translating gives CASSDEAEGYGYTF.

This clonotype was detected a few times. The J gene is TRBJ2-3, the V gene TRBV5-1; D ambiguous. The CDR3 length is 16 residues. Trimming removed 4 bases from V and 1 base from J, with 16 bases in between. Germline V gene sequence: CDR1 SGHRS, CDR2 YFSETQ. Here the CDR3 reads CASSPTLVGGTDTQYF. CDR3 DNA: TGCGCCAGCAGCCCAACCCTAGTAGGCGGCACAGATACGCAGTATTTT.

This clonotype occurred a few times. The rearrangement uses TRBV4-2 and TRBJ1-5; D call uncertain. The CDR3 totals 16 residues. CDR1 and CDR2 from the germline V gene are LGHNA and YNFKEQ. Trimming pared 1 base from V and 3 bases from J, leaving 13 bases between. CDR3: CASSQAGSEANQPQHF. CDR3 coding DNA: TGTGCCAGCAGCCAAGCGGGGTCGGAAGCCAATCAGCCCCAGCATTTT.

This clonotype was seen at least ten times. CDR3 sequence: CASRSGDRYTDTQYF. CDR3 sequence (DNA): TGTGCCAGCAGATCGGGGGACAGATACACAGATACGCAGTATTTT. The chain has TRBV3-1 and TRBJ2-3; perhaps TRBD1 as D (7 bases). The V end was cut by 6 bases, the J end by 2 bases, with 15 bases between. The CDR3 runs to 15 residues. CDR1 and CDR2 (germline): LGHDT, YNNKEL (reference sequence).

The chain recombines TRBV20-1 with TRBJ1-1; tentative D call: TRBD1 (6 bases). CDR3 size: 16 residues. Germline V gives CDR1 DFQATT, CDR2 SNEGSKA (reference sequence). Trimming pared 5 bases from V and 4 bases from J, leaving 23 bases between. CDR3 nucleotide sequence: TGCAGTGCTGGGAAAATGGCCAGGGGCGGGGGCACTGAAGCTTTCTTT. This encodes CSAGKMARGGGTEAFF.